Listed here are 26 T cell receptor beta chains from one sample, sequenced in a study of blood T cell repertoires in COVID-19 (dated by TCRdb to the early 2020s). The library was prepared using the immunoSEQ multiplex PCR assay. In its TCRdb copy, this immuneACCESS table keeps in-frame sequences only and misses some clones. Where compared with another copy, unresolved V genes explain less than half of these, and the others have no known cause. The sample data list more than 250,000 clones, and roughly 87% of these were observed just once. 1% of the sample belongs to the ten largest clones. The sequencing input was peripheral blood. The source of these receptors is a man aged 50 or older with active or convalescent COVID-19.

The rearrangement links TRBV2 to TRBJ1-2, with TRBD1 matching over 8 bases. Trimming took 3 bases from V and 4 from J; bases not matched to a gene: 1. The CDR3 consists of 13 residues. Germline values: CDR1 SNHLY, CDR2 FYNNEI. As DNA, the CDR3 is TGTGCCAGCAGTGAGCAGGGGGCCTATGGCTACACCTTC. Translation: CASSEQGAYGYTF.

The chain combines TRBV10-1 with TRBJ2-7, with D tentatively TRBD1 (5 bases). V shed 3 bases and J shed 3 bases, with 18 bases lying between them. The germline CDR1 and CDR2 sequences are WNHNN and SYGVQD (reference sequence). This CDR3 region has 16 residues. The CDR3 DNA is TGCGCCAGCAGTGAAGGGGCTGCGTTTCTCGGCTACGAGCAGTACTTC. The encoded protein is CASSEGAAFLGYEQYF.

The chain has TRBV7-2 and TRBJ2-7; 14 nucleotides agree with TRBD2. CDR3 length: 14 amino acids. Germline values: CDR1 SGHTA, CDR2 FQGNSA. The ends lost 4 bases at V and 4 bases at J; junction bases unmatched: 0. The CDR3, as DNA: TGTGCCAGCAGCTGGACTAGCGGGGGGTACGAGCAGTACTTC. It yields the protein CASSWTSGGYEQYF.

CDR3 residues: CATSPRQGNSPLHF. CDR3 DNA sequence: TGTGCCACCAGCCCTCGACAGGGTAATTCACCCCTCCACTTT. The chain uses TRBV15 and TRBJ1-6, with TRBD1 matching over 7 bases. Looked up from germline, CDR1 is LNHNV and CDR2 is YYDKDF (reference sequence). The CDR3 sequence is 14 residues long. V lost 5 bases and J lost 6; bases outside the gene matches: 4. Drawing the rest from reference TRBV15 and TRBJ1-6, the complete variable domain is DAMVIQNPRYQVTQFGKPVTLSCSQTLNHNVMYWYQQKSSQAPKLLFHYYDKDFNNEADTPDNFQSRRPNTSFCFLDIRSPGLGDTAMYLCATSPRQGNSPLHFGNGTRLTVT.

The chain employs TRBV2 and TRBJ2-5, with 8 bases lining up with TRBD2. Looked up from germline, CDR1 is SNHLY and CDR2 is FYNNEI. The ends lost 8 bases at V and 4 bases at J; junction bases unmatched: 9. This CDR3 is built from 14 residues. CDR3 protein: CASGSRLATETQYF. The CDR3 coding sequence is TGTGCCAGCGGTTCCAGACTAGCGACAGAGACCCAGTACTTC.

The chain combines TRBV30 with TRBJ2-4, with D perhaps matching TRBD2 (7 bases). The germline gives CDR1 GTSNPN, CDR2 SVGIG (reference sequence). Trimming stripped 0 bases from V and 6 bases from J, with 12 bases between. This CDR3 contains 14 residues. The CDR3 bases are TGTGCCTGGAGTGTATGGGGGGGGCTAAACATTCAGTACTTC. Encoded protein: CAWSVWGGLNIQYF.

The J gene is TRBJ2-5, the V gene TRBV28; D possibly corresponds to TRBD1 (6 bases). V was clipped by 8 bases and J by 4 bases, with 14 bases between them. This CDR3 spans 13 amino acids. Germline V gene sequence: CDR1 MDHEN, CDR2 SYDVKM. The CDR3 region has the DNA TGTGCCAGCCGCTTGGCAGGGGCAGAGACCCAGTACTTC. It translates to CASRLAGAETQYF.

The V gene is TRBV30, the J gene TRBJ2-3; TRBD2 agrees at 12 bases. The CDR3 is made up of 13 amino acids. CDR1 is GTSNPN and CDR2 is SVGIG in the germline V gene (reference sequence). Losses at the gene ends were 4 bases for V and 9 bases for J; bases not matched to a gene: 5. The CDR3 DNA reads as TGTGCCTGGACTAGCGGGGGGGCAAGGACGCAGTATTTT. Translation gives CAWTSGGARTQYF.

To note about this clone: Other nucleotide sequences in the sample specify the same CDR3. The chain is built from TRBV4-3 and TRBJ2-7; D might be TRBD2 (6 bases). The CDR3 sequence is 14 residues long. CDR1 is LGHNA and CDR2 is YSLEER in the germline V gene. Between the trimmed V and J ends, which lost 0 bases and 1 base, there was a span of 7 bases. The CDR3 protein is CASSQEGRSYEQYF. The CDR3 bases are TGCGCCAGCAGCCAAGAAGGGAGGTCCTACGAGCAGTACTTC.

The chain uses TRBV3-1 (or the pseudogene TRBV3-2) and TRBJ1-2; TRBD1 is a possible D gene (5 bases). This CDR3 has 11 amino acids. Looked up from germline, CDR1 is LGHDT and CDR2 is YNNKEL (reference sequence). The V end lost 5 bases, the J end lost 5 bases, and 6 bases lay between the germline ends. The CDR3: CASSSGYGYTF. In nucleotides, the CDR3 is TGTGCCAGCAGCTCAGGGTATGGCTACACCTTC.

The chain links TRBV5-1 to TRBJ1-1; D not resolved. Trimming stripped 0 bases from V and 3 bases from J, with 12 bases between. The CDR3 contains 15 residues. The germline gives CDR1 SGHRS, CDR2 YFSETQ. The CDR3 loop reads CASSLASRVDTEAFF. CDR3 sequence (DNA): TGCGCCAGCAGCTTGGCGTCCCGGGTAGACACTGAAGCTTTCTTT. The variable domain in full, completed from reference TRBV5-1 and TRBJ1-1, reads KAGVTQTPRYLIKTRGQQVTLSCSPISGHRSVSWYQQTPGQGLQFLFEYFSETQRNKGNFPGRFSGRQFSNSRSEMNVSTLELGDSALYLCASSLASRVDTEAFFGQGTRLTVV.

The DNA of the CDR3 is TGTGCCAGCAGCTTTACTAGGACAGGGGGAGACTACACCTTC. Its protein product is CASSFTRTGGDYTF. V and J are TRBV11-2 and TRBJ1-2, with 10 bases that match TRBD1. Trimming cost V 3 bases and J 10 bases; bases outside gene matches: 8. Germline V gene lookup returns CDR1 SGHAT and CDR2 FQNNGV. CDR3 size: 14 residues. The whole variable domain, filled in from reference TRBV11-2 and TRBJ1-2, reads EAGVAQSPRYKIIEKRQSVAFWCNPISGHATLYWYQQILGQGPKLLIQFQNNGVVDDSQLPKDRFSAERLKGVDSTLKIQPAKLEDSAVYLCASSFTRTGGDYTFGSGTRLTVV.

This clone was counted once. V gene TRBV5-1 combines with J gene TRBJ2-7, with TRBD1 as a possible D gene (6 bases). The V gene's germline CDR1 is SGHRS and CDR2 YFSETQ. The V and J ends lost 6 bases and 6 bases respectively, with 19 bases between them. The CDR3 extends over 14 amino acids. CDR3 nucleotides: TGCGCCAGCACTACCGGGACACTTATCGGCGAGCAGTACTTC. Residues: CASTTGTLIGEQYF.

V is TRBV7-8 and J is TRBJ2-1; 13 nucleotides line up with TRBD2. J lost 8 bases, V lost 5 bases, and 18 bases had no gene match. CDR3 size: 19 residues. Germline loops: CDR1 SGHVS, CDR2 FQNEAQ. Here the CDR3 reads CASSRGRTSGSGSSDEQFF. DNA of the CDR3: TGTGCCAGCAGCCGGGGGAGGACTAGCGGGAGCGGGAGCAGCGATGAGCAGTTCTTC.

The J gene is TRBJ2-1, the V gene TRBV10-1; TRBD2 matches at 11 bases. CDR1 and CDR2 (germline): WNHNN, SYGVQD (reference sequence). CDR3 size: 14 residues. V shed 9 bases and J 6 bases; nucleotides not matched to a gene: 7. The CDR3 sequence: CASRLAGTFNEQFF. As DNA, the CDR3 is TGCGCCAGTAGACTAGCGGGGACCTTCAATGAGCAGTTCTTC.

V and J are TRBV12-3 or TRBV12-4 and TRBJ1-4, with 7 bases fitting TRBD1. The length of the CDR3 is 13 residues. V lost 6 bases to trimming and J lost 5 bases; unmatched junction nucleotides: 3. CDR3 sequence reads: CASRDRSNEKLFF. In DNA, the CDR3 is TGTGCCAGCAGGGACAGGAGCAATGAAAAACTGTTTTTT.

CDR3 in amino acids: CASSPVFGTGDSNTGELFF. In DNA, the CDR3 is TGTGCCAGCAGCCCCGTTTTTGGGACAGGGGACTCGAACACCGGGGAGCTGTTTTTT. The chain recombines TRBV5-6 with TRBJ2-2, with 10 nucleotides matching TRBD1. CDR1 SGHDT and CDR2 YYEEEE come from the germline V gene. The CDR3 spans 19 residues. Losses at the gene ends were 4 bases for V and 0 bases for J; bases not matched to a gene: 12. The full variable domain, with the rest looked up from reference TRBV5-6 and TRBJ2-2, is DAGVTQSPTHLIKTRGQQVTLRCSPKSGHDTVSWYQQALGQGPQFIFQYYEEEERQRGNFPDRFSGHQFPNYSSELNVNALLLGDSALYLCASSPVFGTGDSNTGELFFGEGSRLTVL.

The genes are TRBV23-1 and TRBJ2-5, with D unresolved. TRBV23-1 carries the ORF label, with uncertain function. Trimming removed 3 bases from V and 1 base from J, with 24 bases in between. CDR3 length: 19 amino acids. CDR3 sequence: CASSHPRRLDLVGQETQYF. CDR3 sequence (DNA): TGCGCCAGCAGTCACCCGCGAAGACTTGACCTAGTGGGCCAAGAGACCCAGTACTTC.

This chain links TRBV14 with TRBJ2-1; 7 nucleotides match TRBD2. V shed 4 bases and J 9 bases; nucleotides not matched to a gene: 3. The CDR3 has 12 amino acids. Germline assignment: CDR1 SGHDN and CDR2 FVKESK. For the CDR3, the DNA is TGTGCCAGCAGCCCCAGCGGGATTGAGCAGTTCTTC. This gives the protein CASSPSGIEQFF. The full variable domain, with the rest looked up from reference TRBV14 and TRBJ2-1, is EAGVTQFPSHSVIEKGQTVTLRCDPISGHDNLYWYRRVMGKEIKFLLHFVKESKQDESGMPNNRFLAERTGGTYSTLKVQPAELEDSGVYFCASSPSGIEQFFGPGTRLTVL.

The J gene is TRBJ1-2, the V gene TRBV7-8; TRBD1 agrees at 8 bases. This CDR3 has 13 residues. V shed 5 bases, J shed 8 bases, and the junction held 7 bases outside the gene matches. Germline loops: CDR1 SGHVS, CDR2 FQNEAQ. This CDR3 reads CASSRGDRNGYTF. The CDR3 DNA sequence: TGTGCCAGCAGCCGAGGGGACAGGAACGGCTACACCTTC.

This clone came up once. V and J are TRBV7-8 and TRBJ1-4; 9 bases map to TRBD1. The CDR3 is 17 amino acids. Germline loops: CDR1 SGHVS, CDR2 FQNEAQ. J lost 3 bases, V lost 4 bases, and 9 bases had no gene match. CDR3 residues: CASSSNRGREANEKLFF. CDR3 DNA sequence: TGTGCCAGCAGCTCAAACAGGGGGCGAGAGGCTAATGAAAAACTGTTTTTT.

The CDR3 here is CASSLRAGAGNEQFF. CDR3 DNA: TGTGCCAGCAGCTTACGGGCAGGGGCCGGAAATGAGCAGTTCTTC. The chain uses TRBV11-3 and TRBJ2-1; TRBD1 is a possible D gene (6 bases). This CDR3 region has 15 residues. Germline V gene lookup returns CDR1 SGHNT and CDR2 YENEEA. Trimming shortened V by 2 bases and J by 7 bases, and 15 bases separated the two germline ends.

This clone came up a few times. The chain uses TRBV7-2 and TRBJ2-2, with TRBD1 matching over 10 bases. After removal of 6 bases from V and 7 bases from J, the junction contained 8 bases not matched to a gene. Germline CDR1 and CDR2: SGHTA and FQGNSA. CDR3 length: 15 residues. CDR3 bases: TGTGCCAGCAGATCCGACAGGGGGCCTGGCGGGGAGCTGTTTTTT. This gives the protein CASRSDRGPGGELFF.

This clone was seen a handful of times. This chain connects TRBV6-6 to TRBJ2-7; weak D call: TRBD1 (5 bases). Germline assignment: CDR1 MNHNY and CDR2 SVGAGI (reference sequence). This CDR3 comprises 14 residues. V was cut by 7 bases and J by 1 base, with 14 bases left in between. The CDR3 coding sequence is TGTGCCAGCACAAGCCGGACATCATCCTACGAGCAGTACTTC. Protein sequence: CASTSRTSSYEQYF.

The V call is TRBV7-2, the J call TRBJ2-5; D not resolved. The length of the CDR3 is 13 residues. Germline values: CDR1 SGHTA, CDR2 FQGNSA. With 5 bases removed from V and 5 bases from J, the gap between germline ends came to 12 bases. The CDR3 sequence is CASSLLTWETQYF. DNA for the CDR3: TGTGCCAGCAGCCTACTCACCTGGGAGACCCAGTACTTC.

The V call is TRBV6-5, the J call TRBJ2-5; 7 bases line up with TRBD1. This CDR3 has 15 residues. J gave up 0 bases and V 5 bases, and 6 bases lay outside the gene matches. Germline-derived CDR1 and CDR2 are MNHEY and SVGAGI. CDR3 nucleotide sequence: TGTGCCAGCAGTCTTCAGGGGGATCACCAAGAGACCCAGTACTTC. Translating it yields CASSLQGDHQETQYF.